This TCR beta chain comes out of a study of metastatic and nonmetastatic thyroid tumors (dated by TCRdb to the early 2020s). As for the study more broadly: For patients with malignant and with benign thyroid disease, the researchers compared repertoires between peripheral blood samples and tumor or nodule tissue samples.

From a lookup of the germline V gene (reference sequence), CDR1 and CDR2 are DFQATT and SNEGSKA. From the cysteine through the phenylalanine, the CDR3 covers 15 amino acids. The read is trimmed to its CDR3 DNA, 45 bases read in frame from base 1. V sheds 5 bases and J sheds 0 bases, leaving 16 bases between their ends. None of the patients had been given any treatment before thyroid surgery. Patient clinical samples collected from about 2011 to 2018 were retrospectively analysed using T-cell receptor beta sequencing. In the case of this clone: Its binding antigen is unknown. No base quality values were provided; no much bigger clone lies one nucleotide off.

Points the paper makes about the study in general: In both blood and tumor samples, TCR beta diversity was reported to be significantly higher in malignant tumors than in benign nodules.

The library relied on PCR. The run used an Illumina HiSeq 4000. High-throughput sequencing was used to profile the TCR beta-chain CDR3 region of every patient. The study's own analysis went as follows. Drawing on CDR3 differences between clinicopathological groups, the researchers built a classifier meant to tell apart patients with distant-metastatic papillary thyroid cancer. To measure repertoire diversity the researchers used the Shannon index, while the Morisita-Horn index served to gauge how similar the tumor and blood repertoires were. TCRdb reran the public reads through fastp at Q25 and MiXCR, keeping productive beta chains. The V and J calls shown here were made by TCRdb, not taken from the authors' results. This sample lists around 5,000 clones; 20% to 30% were detected once. The top ten clones comprise 11% of the sample.

Input material: adjacent normal tissue. This chain is built from TRBV20-1 and TRBJ1-1; possibly the D gene is TRBD1, per 6 matching bases. The receptor comes from a male donor with papillary thyroid cancer or a benign thyroid nodule (not recorded which). Some clones in this sample may be carry-over from other donors' samples. The nucleotide sequence is TGCAGTGCTGGGATCCGGACAGCCCTGAACACTGAAGCTTTCTTT. The encoded protein is CSAGIRTALNTEAFF.